This T cell receptor beta chain is drawn from a study of T-cell reconstitution after alpha-beta-depleted transplantation in children. As to this clonotype: Its antigen is not identified.

Unique molecular identifiers were built into the TCRbeta library. TCRdb re-derived calls from the PCR reads in MiXCR, one entry per CDR3 protein. The table includes about 980,000 distinct CDR3 sequences, about 26% detected once. Study-wide points: It was surviving recipient T cells and thymic progenitors that gave some patients high TCRbeta diversity at day 60. Roughly two months post-transplant, alpha-beta T cells reportedly originated from several hundred graft clones that had expanded.

The length of the CDR3 is 13 residues. V lost 4 bases and J 7 bases, leaving 13 bases between the germline ends. The germline V gene has CDR1 SNHLY and CDR2 FYNNEI. The rearrangement joins TRBV2 to TRBJ1-2; possible D gene TRBD1, 5 bases. This material consisted of PBMCs, mostly from graft donor cells, taken 360 days after TCRalphabeta/CD19-depleted stem cell transplant. The sequence was obtained from a boy under three years old who had a stem cell transplant for SCID, so the T cells may come from the graft donor. In nucleotides, the CDR3 is TGTGCCAGCAGTGGGCAGGGTGTTTCTGGCTACACCTTC. Protein product: CASSGQGVSGYTF.